These 12 T cell receptor beta chains were all obtained from the same sample, sequenced in a study of blood T cell repertoires in COVID-19. The method was immunoSEQ multiplex PCR; TCRdb's version includes in-frame clones alone and lacks a portion of them. The sample contains about 80,000 clones, around nine tenths of which appear only once. The specimen sequenced was peripheral blood. These TCRs come from a young man with acute or convalescent COVID-19.

This chain links TRBV4-3 with TRBJ1-1; possibly TRBD1 for D (6 bases). Germline CDR1 reads LGHNA; CDR2 reads YSLEER. CDR3 size: 14 residues. Between the trimmed V and J ends, which lost 1 base and 11 bases, there was a span of 17 bases. CDR3: CASSQGGGIGGAFF. CDR3 nucleotides: TGCGCCAGCAGCCAAGGAGGGGGTATCGGTGGGGCTTTCTTT.

This rearrangement joins TRBV23-1 to TRBJ2-1, with TRBD2 matching over 11 bases. TRBV23-1 carries the ORF label, with uncertain function. The ends lost 0 bases at V and 2 bases at J; junction bases unmatched: 12. The CDR3 is 20 residues long. DNA of the CDR3: TGCGCCAGCAGTCAATCGCCCCCTGGGATAGCGGGAGGGACCTACAATGAGCAGTTCTTC. Translated: CASSQSPPGIAGGTYNEQFF.

The gene calls are TRBV4-1 and TRBJ1-1, with D uncertain. The V end lost 0 bases, the J end lost 11 bases, and 13 bases lay between the germline ends. The germline V gene has CDR1 MGHRA and CDR2 YSYEKL. This CDR3 comprises 13 residues. The CDR3 region is CASSQEEGPGAFF. The CDR3 bases are TGCGCCAGCAGCCAAGAGGAAGGGCCGGGGGCTTTCTTT.

The chain links TRBV6-1 to TRBJ2-3, with TRBD2 matching over 8 bases. The CDR3 is made up of 16 amino acids. Germline CDR1 reads MNHNS; CDR2 reads SASEGT. Germline trimming cut 0 bases from V and 2 bases from J; bases unmatched to any gene: 4. CDR3 sequence: CASSEARGAFTDTQYF. DNA for the CDR3: TGTGCCAGCAGTGAAGCGCGGGGGGCCTTCACAGATACGCAGTATTTT.

This clone has just a few counts. The chain couples TRBV5-6 to TRBJ2-1; D remains ambiguous. V lost 0 bases and J lost 2, with 12 bases in between. The CDR3 sequence is 16 residues long. Germline assignment: CDR1 SGHDT and CDR2 YYEEEE. The DNA for the CDR3 is TGTGCCAGCAGCTTGGCCCCCGGGTCCCCCTACAATGAGCAGTTCTTC. It translates to CASSLAPGSPYNEQFF.

This chain joins TRBV6-5 and TRBJ1-2; 7 nucleotides agree with TRBD1. Germline V gene data show CDR1 as MNHEY and CDR2 as SVGAGI. The trim removed 5 bases at V and 4 bases at J, leaving 4 bases unmatched. This CDR3 contains 13 residues. Here the CDR3 reads CASSQGESYGYTF. CDR3 sequence (DNA): TGTGCCAGCAGTCAGGGGGAGAGCTATGGCTACACCTTC.

The chain combines TRBV28 with TRBJ1-2; D is uncertain. The CDR3 loop spans 11 amino acids. Between the trimmed V and J ends, which lost 4 bases and 6 bases, there was a span of 6 bases. In germline, CDR1 is MDHEN, CDR2 SYDVKM. CDR3 in DNA: TGTGCCAGCAGTTCCCGGGATGGCTACACCTTC. The encoded protein is CASSSRDGYTF.

The chain joins TRBV30 to TRBJ2-7, with unresolved D. The CDR3 runs to 9 residues. Per germline, CDR1 GTSNPN and CDR2 SVGIG (reference sequence). Trimming left V 8 bases short and J 3 bases short, with 5 bases between. The CDR3 DNA is TGTGCCGCCGGCTACGAGCAGTACTTC. Encoded protein: CAAGYEQYF.

The rearrangement joins TRBV7-9 to TRBJ2-2, with D possibly being TRBD2 (6 bases). The CDR3 has 16 residues. Germline V lookup: CDR1 SEHNR, CDR2 FQNEAQ (reference sequence). Between the trimmed V and J ends, which lost 5 bases and 0 bases, there was a span of 13 bases. The chain's CDR3 is CASSRLGNSNTGELFF. The CDR3 coding sequence is TGTGCCAGCAGCCGACTAGGAAATTCGAACACCGGGGAGCTGTTTTTT.

V gene TRBV5-1 combines with J gene TRBJ1-1; 7 nucleotides line up with TRBD1. V trimming: 0 bases; J trimming: 11 bases; junction bases outside the gene matches: 13. Germline V gives CDR1 SGHRS, CDR2 YFSETQ. CDR3 length: 15 amino acids. The CDR3 protein is CASSLEASRGDVAFF. In DNA, the CDR3 is TGCGCCAGCAGCTTGGAGGCCTCCAGGGGGGATGTCGCTTTCTTT.

This clone has just one count. The chain couples TRBV4-1 to TRBJ1-5, with a weak D call TRBD1 (6 bases). The CDR3 loop spans 19 amino acids. Trimming removed 4 bases at V and 0 bases at J, with 22 bases between. Germline CDR1 and CDR2: MGHRA and YSYEKL. The CDR3 bases are TGCGCCAGCAGCCCTAAAGCCGGGACAAACCACCTTAGCAATCAGCCCCAGCATTTT. Protein product: CASSPKAGTNHLSNQPQHF.

The J gene is TRBJ1-1, the V gene TRBV5-6; tentatively, D is TRBD1 (6 bases). The length of the CDR3 is 16 residues. Germline CDR1 and CDR2: SGHDT and YYEEEE. The V and J ends lost 6 bases and 4 bases respectively, with 22 bases between them. The CDR3 region has the DNA TGTGCCAGCAACGAGGACAGAAACTTGCCCGTCACTGAAGCTTTCTTT. Protein sequence: CASNEDRNLPVTEAFF.